In its sample, the clone carrying this T cell receptor beta chain was seen a few times. The antigen remains unidentified. The ends were cut back, 3 bases at V and 9 bases at J, with 14 bases in the middle. The CDR3 loop spans 13 amino acids. Germline CDR1 MDHEN, CDR2 SYDVKM. Sequencing was performed with immunoSEQ multiplex PCR; in TCRdb, only in-frame clones are kept and a portion is missing. The data contain 83,000 or so clones, around 84% of them singletons. The entry originates in a study of OX40 agonist ivuxolimab in advanced cancers. Whole-study context: Prior therapy, whether anti-PD-1, anti-PD-L1 or anti-CTLA-4, was allowed, and about 40% had some. Notes on the study in general: Expanded peripheral T cells had an undetermined antigen specificity. At 0.1 to 3.0 mg/kg and by week 6, clonal expansion occurred in CD4+ and CD8+ blood T cells. Among T cells, CD8+ cells averaged more expanded clones than CD4+ cells.

The source material was CD4+ or CD8+ T cells sorted from blood, sampled in a trial of the OX40 agonist ivuxolimab. This sequence joins TRBV28 and TRBJ1-1, with D unclear. This sequence was found in an adult with an advanced solid tumor such as melanoma, head and neck, liver or kidney cancer. The CDR3 protein is CASSFLEAEKAFF. DNA of the CDR3: TGTGCCAGCAGTTTTCTCGAGGCGGAAAAAGCTTTCTTT. Drawing the rest from reference TRBV28 and TRBJ1-1, the complete variable domain is DVKVTQSSRYLVKRTGEKVFLECVQDMDHENMFWYRQDPGLGLRLIYFSYDVKMKEKGDIPEGYSVSREKKERFSLILESASTNQTSMYLCASSFLEAEKAFFGQGTRLTVV.